This T cell receptor beta chain was profiled in a study of CD8 T cells in ankylosing spondylitis. Whole-study findings and limits: Significant enrichment of disease-linked clones was reportedly seen in matched ankylosing spondylitis synovial fluid. Ankylosing spondylitis blood seemed to carry a telltale TCR beta motif made of several highly homologous variants. In peripheral blood, disease-linked CD8+ clones occurred at relatively low frequencies.

This clonotype was observed at least ten times. No antigen is known for it. MiXCR was run by TCRdb on the 5' RACE reads, yielding one entry per CDR3 protein. This sample has more than 500,000 distinct CDR3 sequences, with roughly 5.3% found just once. Trimming took off 6 bases at V and 5 bases at J, with 14 bases between the two ends. The CDR3 contains 14 residues. Germline loops: CDR1 ENHRY, CDR2 SYGVKD. The chain combines TRBV10-3 with TRBJ2-1; D not resolved. The specimen was blood, either unsorted or a sorted T cell fraction (not recorded which). This receptor was identified in a male donor with ankylosing spondylitis. CDR3 region: CAISLTRTDNEQFF. CDR3 sequence (DNA): TGTGCCATCAGCCTGACGAGAACCGACAATGAGCAGTTCTTC.